The source of this T cell receptor beta chain is a study of shared clonotypes between healthy human individuals. Points from the study as a whole: Owing to a small donor count, the genetic and exposure-history diversity represented was limited. Estimated richness values were generally larger in naive subsets than in memory subsets. The naive CD4 repertoires of four donors were compared, and approximately 4.7% of clonotypes were shared.

Genomic DNA from each subset was divided evenly over several immunoSEQ plates. Some clones are missing from TCRdb's copy, which holds only in-frame ones; the method was immunoSEQ multiplex PCR. The sample shows approximately 1,500,000 clones, about 96% of them seen only once. Comment on this clone: The antigen is undetermined.

CDR3 length: 16 residues. Germline CDR1 reads SEHNR; CDR2 reads FQNEAQ (reference sequence). J gave up 5 bases and V 1 base, and 5 bases lay outside the gene matches. The chain joins TRBV7-9 to TRBJ1-5; TRBD1 agrees at 10 bases. Input material: naive CD4+ T cells sorted from blood. Indicated subset: CD45RA+ positively selected. The receptor was derived from a young man in good health. In nucleotides, the CDR3 is TGTGCCAGCAGCTTAGGGGGTGGACAGGGGGATCAGCCCCAGCATTTT. This sequence encodes CASSLGGGQGDQPQHF. Using reference TRBV7-9 and TRBJ1-5 for the parts outside the CDR3, the full variable domain is DTGVSQNPRHKITKRGQNVTFRCDPISEHNRLYWYRQTLGQGPEFLTYFQNEAQLEKSRLLSDRFSAERPKGSFSTLEIQRTEQGDSAMYLCASSLGGGQGDQPQHFGDGTRLSIL.